This TCR beta chain was sequenced in a study of response to subunit inactivated influenza vaccine. Overall study results and limits: Each seasonal influenza vaccination, the authors suggested, recruits few new T cells.

TCRdb independently ran MiXCR on the RT-PCR reads; one entry per CDR3 protein. The repertoire consists of 490,000 or so distinct CDR3 sequences, with 7.6% occurring once and the leading ten covering 10% to 15%. This clonotype was detected many times. The antigen is not known. Germline values: CDR1 SEHNR, CDR2 FQNEAQ (reference sequence). The CDR3 consists of 14 residues. Trimming left V 5 bases short and J 4 bases short, with 12 bases between. J is TRBJ2-1 and V is TRBV7-9; possibly TRBD1 for D (6 bases). The sequencing here drew on PBMCs from blood, taken roughly 24 months after vaccination. The sequence was collected from a man aged 50-75 years who received an inactivated influenza vaccine. As DNA, the CDR3 is TGTGCCAGCAGCCCCGGGACATTGTACAATGAGCAGTTCTTC. This codes for CASSPGTLYNEQFF.